Sequencing of this T cell receptor beta chain was carried out in a study of control samples from healthy donors and cancer patients. Profiled with immunoSEQ multiplex PCR; TCRdb holds only in-frame clones, not every one. The top ten hold 1.5% to 2% of the sample, which has approximately 150,000 clones, about 86% seen once. The CDR3 runs to 12 residues. CDR1 and CDR2 from the germline V gene are MDHEN and SYDVKM. V shed 3 bases and J shed 6 bases, with 9 bases lying between them. The sample taken for sequencing was blood. The chain couples TRBV28 to TRBJ2-7; D might be TRBD1 (5 bases). The TCR comes from a man younger than 35 in good health. CDR3 protein: CASSFPGPEQYF. The CDR3 nucleotides read TGTGCCAGCAGTTTCCCAGGGCCCGAGCAGTACTTC.